What follows are 27 T cell receptor beta chains derived from one specimen sequenced in a study of Tregs in tolerant kidney transplant recipients. Assay: immunoSEQ multiplex PCR; the TCRdb copy retains only in-frame clones and omits some. Its table records about 15,000 clones. The nonmyeloablative bone marrow transplants came from related graft donors, with transient mixed chimerism. The specimen was CD4+ T cells from blood (PBMCs), collected 12 months after the transplant. The origin of the receptors is a human patient who received a combined kidney and bone marrow transplant. Some T cells may trace back to the graft donor.

About this clone: The read ends 3 residues before the CDR3 terminus; that terminus is restored from the germline J gene. This rearrangement joins TRBV4-1 to TRBJ1-5; D is ambiguous. The CDR3 runs to 14 residues. Looked up from germline, CDR1 is MGHRA and CDR2 is YSYEKL. The V and J ends lost 1 base and 7 bases respectively, with 11 bases between them. CDR3 DNA (partial): TGCGCCAGCAGCCAAGCGACGGGGAAACAGCCC. Translated, it gives CASSQATGKQP. Given in full, the CDR3 is CASSQATGKQPQHF.

According to its frequency, this clone is medium-sized. The observed sequence ends 3 residues before the CDR3 terminus, with the missing tail filled in from the germline J gene. The gene calls are TRBV2 and TRBJ1-1; possible D gene TRBD1, 5 bases. The CDR3 sequence is 13 residues long. The ends were cut back, 2 bases at V and 1 base at J, with 5 bases in the middle. Germline V lookup: CDR1 SNHLY, CDR2 FYNNEI. CDR3 bases read: TGTGCCAGCAGTGAAAGGGGGAACACTGAA. As protein: CASSERGNTE. The entire CDR3 protein is CASSERGNTEAFF.

In the case of this clone: The CDR3 goes on 3 residues after the read ends, and that part is filled in from the germline J gene. The rearrangement uses TRBV30 and TRBJ2-2; TRBD1 agrees at 12 bases. The CDR3 sequence is 16 residues long. CDR1 is GTSNPN, CDR2 SVGIG, per germline (reference sequence). V was pared by 0 bases and J by 6 bases, with 5 bases of the junction left unmatched. The CDR3 here is CAWSVWDRGRAGELFF. CDR3 bases read: TGTGCCTGGAGTGTATGGGACAGGGGGCGGGCCGGGGAG.

With regard to this clone: The read terminates 3 residues ahead of where the CDR3 ends, so the germline J gene completes it. J is TRBJ2-1 and V is TRBV7-2, with 10 bases matching TRBD2. The V and J ends lost 2 bases and 8 bases, in that order; junction bases with no gene match: 6. This CDR3 contains 15 residues. Germline V gene sequence: CDR1 SGHTA, CDR2 FQGNSA. The CDR3 loop is CASSLLPSGSYEQFF. CDR3 bases read: TGTGCCAGCAGCTTATTACCTAGCGGGAGCTATGAG.

Details on this clone: The read ends 3 residues early relative to the CDR3; the germline J gene fills the gap. The chain recombines TRBV3-1 (or the pseudogene TRBV3-2) with TRBJ1-4; weak D call: TRBD1 (6 bases). V lost 4 bases, J lost 7 bases, and 10 bases lay in between. This CDR3 spans 13 amino acids. Germline V gene data show CDR1 as LGHDT and CDR2 as YNNKEL (reference sequence). The sequenced CDR3 bases are TGTGCCAGCAGCCCGGGGACACTTGAAAAA. Protein sequence: CASSPGTLEK. The entire CDR3 is CASSPGTLEKLFF.

This clone is identified as medium-sized from frequency. The read is 3 residues too short to cover the CDR3 end, so that end is filled in from the germline J gene. The chain has TRBV19 and TRBJ2-2; D unresolved. Trimming took 10 bases from V and 1 from J, leaving 13 bases between them. There are 14 residues in the CDR3. In germline, CDR1 is LNHDA, CDR2 SQIVND (reference sequence). The CDR3 here is CATKGGRNTGELFF. Partial CDR3 DNA: TGTGCCACCAAGGGTGGCAGGAACACCGGGGAG.

Here the CDR3 reads CASSFQGRNTGELFF. CDR3 bases read: TGTGCCAGCAGCTTTCAGGGGAGAAACACCGGGGAG. The chain employs TRBV7-6 and TRBJ2-2; the D gene is possibly TRBD1 (6 bases). The CDR3 is cut off 3 residues early in the read; its end comes from the germline J gene. V dropped 3 bases and J dropped 2 bases, with 10 bases sitting between them. This CDR3 contains 15 residues. Germline V CDR1 and CDR2: SGHVS, FNYEAQ.

For this clone: The read terminates 3 residues before the CDR3 end, so the remaining end is supplied by the germline J gene. The chain carries TRBV13 and TRBJ2-1, with 8 positions matching TRBD2. The CDR3 is 15 residues long. V trimming: 5 bases; J trimming: 4 bases; junction bases outside the gene matches: 7. Per germline, CDR1 PRHDT and CDR2 FYEKMQ (reference sequence). The covered CDR3 bases are TGTGCCAGCAGCCTTAGCGGGACTGGTTACAATGAG. This gives the protein CASSLSGTGYNE. The whole CDR3 protein reads CASSLSGTGYNEQFF.

Worth noting for this clone: The read finishes 3 residues shy of the CDR3 end, and the germline J gene is used to complete it. The chain links TRBV10-3 to TRBJ1-5; D is unresolved. CDR1 is ENHRY and CDR2 is SYGVKD in the germline V gene. The CDR3 loop spans 14 amino acids. Trimming left V 3 bases short and J 3 bases short, with 9 bases between. The CDR3 bases that were read are TGTGCCATCAGTGAAAGACTTGTCAATCAGCCC. Encoded protein: CAISERLVNQP. The entire CDR3 reads CAISERLVNQPQHF.

Remarks on this clone: The CDR3 end falls 3 residues outside the read, so it is completed with the germline J gene. The chain uses TRBV11-2 and TRBJ2-1; 7 bases line up with TRBD2. V shed 2 bases and J 9 bases; nucleotides not matched to a gene: 10. The germline CDR1 and CDR2 sequences are SGHAT and FQNNGV. The CDR3 spans 15 residues. The sequenced part of the CDR3 DNA is TGTGCCAGCAGCTTAACGGGAGGCGGGGTCGGTGAG. This encodes CASSLTGGGVGE. The CDR3 in its entirety is CASSLTGGGVGEQFF.

This clone is medium-sized by frequency. With the read ending 3 residues before the CDR3 end, the germline J gene is used to fill in that end. The chain uses TRBV5-1 and TRBJ2-3; TRBD2 aligns across 8 bases. The CDR3 loop spans 15 amino acids. J gave up 1 base and V 2 bases, and 3 bases lay outside the gene matches. Germline lookup yields CDR1 SGHRS and CDR2 YFSETQ. This chain's CDR3 is CASSFTSGGTDTQYF. The part of the CDR3 DNA that was read is TGCGCCAGCAGCTTTACTAGCGGAGGCACAGATACG.

Of note for this clone: The read ends 3 residues early relative to the CDR3; the germline J gene fills the gap. This rearrangement joins TRBV5-1 to TRBJ2-7; TRBD2 matches 9 bases. The CDR3 is made up of 14 amino acids. V lost 6 bases to trimming and J lost 6 bases; unmatched junction nucleotides: 10. Per germline, CDR1 SGHRS and CDR2 YFSETQ. The CDR3 sequence is CASMGGSGSREQYF. The covered CDR3 bases are TGCGCCAGCATGGGAGGTAGCGGGAGCCGCGAG.

With regard to this clone: The read is 3 residues too short to cover the CDR3 end, so that end is filled in from the germline J gene. This chain connects TRBV2 to TRBJ1-2; 8 nucleotides match TRBD1. Germline assignment: CDR1 SNHLY and CDR2 FYNNEI. The CDR3 length is 15 residues. V lost 4 bases to trimming and J lost 0 bases; unmatched junction nucleotides: 4. CDR3 bases read: TGTGCCAGCAGTGGGGACAGGCCAGCTAACTATGGC. Translating gives CASSGDRPANYG. The whole CDR3 protein is CASSGDRPANYGYTF.

Comments on this clone: The read gets to within 3 residues of the CDR3 end, and the germline J gene fills in the rest. This chain links TRBV27 with TRBJ2-3; D is uncertain. V lost 2 bases, J lost 2 bases, and 8 bases lay in between. This CDR3 comprises 14 residues. Per germline, CDR1 MNHEY and CDR2 SMNVEV (reference sequence). The part of the CDR3 DNA that was read is TGTGCCAGCAGTTTAGTTAAGGCCACAGATACG. It encodes CASSLVKATDT. The whole CDR3 sequence reads CASSLVKATDTQYF.

Note on this clone: The read terminates 3 residues ahead of where the CDR3 ends, so the germline J gene completes it. V is TRBV29-1 and J is TRBJ1-4; D perhaps matches TRBD1 (6 bases). CDR3 length: 13 amino acids. Germline V gene lookup returns CDR1 SQVTM and CDR2 ANQGSEA. V lost 6 bases to trimming and J lost 6 bases, with 14 bases between them. Partial CDR3 DNA: TGCAGCGTGGGGACATCAGGCGATGAAAAA. It specifies CSVGTSGDEK. In full, the CDR3 is CSVGTSGDEKLFF.

Remarks on this clone: The DNA ends 3 residues before the CDR3 does, and the rest of the CDR3 is filled in from the germline J gene. The rearrangement joins TRBV20-1 to TRBJ2-1, with 8 positions matching TRBD2. This CDR3 has 15 residues. Germline V lookup: CDR1 DFQATT, CDR2 SNEGSKA (reference sequence). V shed 2 bases and J 3 bases; nucleotides not matched to a gene: 6. The CDR3 loop is CSARRGGDLYNEQFF. Partial CDR3 DNA: TGCAGTGCTAGACGGGGGGGGGATCTCTACAATGAG.

According to its frequency, this clone is medium-sized (0.01 to 0.1%). The CDR3 end is not reached by the read, which stops 3 residues before it; the germline J gene fills it in. This chain connects TRBV5-1 to TRBJ1-1, with D possibly being TRBD1 (6 bases). The CDR3 is 15 amino acids. The germline V gene encodes CDR1 SGHRS and CDR2 YFSETQ. Trimming took off 0 bases at V and 4 bases at J, with 13 bases between the two ends. The CDR3 loop reads CASSLAVEGGTEAFF. Partial CDR3 DNA: TGCGCCAGCAGCTTGGCCGTCGAAGGGGGCACTGAA.

This clone is labeled medium-sized based on frequency. The CDR3: CASSGTGSRGYEQYF. CDR3 DNA, as far as it was read: TGCGCCAGCAGCGGTACCGGGTCCCGGGGCTACGAG. The chain recombines TRBV5-1 with TRBJ2-7, with D perhaps TRBD2 (5 bases). The read halts 3 residues ahead of the CDR3 end, with the missing end drawn from the germline J gene. This CDR3 spans 15 amino acids. Germline V gene data show CDR1 as SGHRS and CDR2 as YFSETQ. V shed 4 bases and J shed 3 bases, with 17 bases lying between them. The full variable domain, completed using reference TRBV5-1 and TRBJ2-7, is KAGVTQTPRYLIKTRGQQVTLSCSPISGHRSVSWYQQTPGQGLQFLFEYFSETQRNKGNFPGRFSGRQFSNSRSEMNVSTLELGDSALYLCASSGTGSRGYEQYFGPGTRLTVT.

Points on this clone: The CDR3 end lies 3 residues beyond the end of the read and is filled in from the germline J gene. The chain employs TRBV5-4 and TRBJ2-1; 8 bases map to TRBD2. The CDR3 length is 15 residues. With V trimmed by 4 bases and J by 4 bases, 7 bases remained unmatched. Germline CDR1 is SGHNT and CDR2 is YYREEE (reference sequence). The DNA read from the CDR3 is TGTGCCAGCAGCGCCTACTTAGCGGGATACAATGAG. It encodes CASSAYLAGYNE. The entire CDR3 protein is CASSAYLAGYNEQFF.

CDR3 bases read: TGTGCCAGCAGCGCGGGACTAGCGGGAACCGATGAG. Protein sequence: CASSAGLAGTDE. The CDR3 reads in full as CASSAGLAGTDEQFF. J is TRBJ2-1 and V is TRBV7-3; 13 bases map to TRBD2. Sequencing ends 3 residues short of the CDR3 end; the germline J gene provides the rest. The germline gives CDR1 SGHTA, CDR2 FQGTGA. With V trimmed by 5 bases and J by 8 bases, 6 bases remained unmatched. The CDR3 extends over 15 amino acids.

For this clone: The read halts 3 residues ahead of the CDR3 end, with the missing end drawn from the germline J gene. The V gene is TRBV20-1, the J gene TRBJ2-1; 10 bases align to TRBD1. The V segment lost 5 bases and the J segment 4 bases; nucleotides outside the gene matches: 8. This CDR3 region has 15 residues. The germline V gene has CDR1 DFQATT and CDR2 SNEGSKA (reference sequence). The covered CDR3 bases are TGCAGTGCTCCCCGGGACAGGGGCTTTTACAATGAG. This codes for CSAPRDRGFYNE. In full, the CDR3 is CSAPRDRGFYNEQFF.

Of note for this clone: The CDR3 end falls 3 residues outside the read, so it is completed with the germline J gene. The J gene is TRBJ2-7, the V gene TRBV20-1; 8 bases agree with TRBD1. The CDR3 totals 12 residues. Trimming cost V 4 bases and J 4 bases; bases outside gene matches: 3. Germline CDR1 DFQATT, CDR2 SNEGSKA (reference sequence). CDR3 DNA, as far as it was read: TGCAGTGCTACTCGGACAGGGTACGAG. Protein: CSATRTGYE. The whole CDR3 protein is CSATRTGYEQYF.

Comment on this clone: The DNA ends 3 residues before the CDR3 does, and the rest of the CDR3 is filled in from the germline J gene. This sequence joins TRBV2 and TRBJ2-5; the D gene is possibly TRBD2 (6 bases). This CDR3 is 12 amino acids long. The germline V gene encodes CDR1 SNHLY and CDR2 FYNNEI. V lost 4 bases, J lost 5 bases, and 8 bases lay in between. CDR3 bases read: TGTGCCAGCAGTGGACTAGAGGAGACC. Protein: CASSGLEET. The CDR3, in full, reads CASSGLEETQYF.

For this clone: Read data end 3 residues before the CDR3 end; the end is taken from the germline J gene. J is TRBJ1-3 and V is TRBV7-3, with D perhaps TRBD1 (5 bases). The germline gives CDR1 SGHTA, CDR2 FQGTGA. The length of the CDR3 is 16 residues. Trimming removed 1 base from V and 2 bases from J, with 12 bases in between. The part of the CDR3 DNA that was read is TGTGCCAGCAGCTTAATGGGGCGAGGAGCTGGAAACACC. It yields the protein CASSLMGRGAGNT. The entire CDR3 reads CASSLMGRGAGNTIYF.

This clone is labeled medium-sized (0.01 to 0.1%) based on frequency. Coverage ceases 3 residues before the CDR3 finishes, and the germline J gene fills in the end. The chain couples TRBV6-2 or TRBV6-3 to TRBJ2-7; 8 bases align to TRBD1. Germline-derived CDR1 and CDR2 are MNHEY and SVGEGT. The V gene end was trimmed by 4 bases and the J gene end by 2 bases; junction bases not matched to a gene: 4. This CDR3 has 14 residues. The CDR3 spells CASSSRTGTYEQYF. The CDR3 DNA, read in part, is TGTGCCAGCAGTTCTCGGACAGGGACCTACGAG.

On this clone itself: Coverage ceases 3 residues before the CDR3 finishes, and the germline J gene fills in the end. The V and J genes are TRBV20-1 and TRBJ1-1; tentatively, D is TRBD1 (5 bases). Germline CDR1 and CDR2: DFQATT and SNEGSKA (reference sequence). This CDR3 has 12 residues. The V gene lost 5 bases and the J gene lost 3 bases, with 10 bases spanning the gap. The covered CDR3 bases are TGCAGTGCTCTCGGACAAGACACTGAA. Its translation is CSALGQDTE. The CDR3 as a whole reads CSALGQDTEAFF.

The CDR3 bases that were read are TGCAGTGCTAGAGCAGACAGGAATCAGCCC. This gives the protein CSARADRNQP. The whole CDR3 is CSARADRNQPQHF. This chain connects TRBV20-1 to TRBJ1-5, with D perhaps TRBD1 (6 bases). The sequence runs out 3 residues before the end of the CDR3; the remainder is reconstructed from the germline J gene. The ends were cut back, 1 base at V and 4 bases at J, with 8 bases in the middle. From germline, CDR1 is DFQATT and CDR2 SNEGSKA (reference sequence). This CDR3 region has 13 residues.